This T cell receptor (beta chain) stems from a study of tumor and adjacent non-tumor tissue in lung cancer. This clonotype was found once. Its target is unknown. The germline gene is not matched at one end of the junction; a read error may be the cause. This CDR3 comprises 15 residues. Germline lookup yields CDR1 MNHEY and CDR2 SVGEGT. The library came from three nested PCR rounds adapted from ARM-PCR protocols. TCRdb independently ran MiXCR on the multiplex PCR reads; one entry per CDR3 protein. This sample carries some 73,000 distinct CDR3 sequences, 80% to 90% of them seen once, and the ten largest clones take 40% to 65%. The template was RNA from unsorted bulk tissue. Distant lung tissue was collected more than 3 cm away from the tumor edge. Newly diagnosed lung cancer patients had thoracic surgery in China, August–late 2014, without prior chemotherapy. Study-wide findings and caveats: Tumor repertoires had a smaller top 100 clone share than normal lung.

The source of this sequence is a man in his fifties or sixties with non-small cell lung cancer. Specimen: distant non-tumor lung tissue. V is TRBV6-2 or TRBV6-3 and J is TRBJ2-1; 9 positions agree with TRBD2. The CDR3 loop reads CASSYPAGGPGGQIF. In DNA, the CDR3 is TGTGCCAGCAGTTATCCTGCGGGAGGGCCGGGTGGGCAGATCTTC.